This T cell receptor (beta chain) was documented in a study of T cells in tumors and immune-related adverse events. Measured with immunoSEQ multiplex PCR; TCRdb has only the in-frame clones, and not every one. The sample holds under 10,000 clones, about 93% seen once. The CDR3 totals 15 residues. The germline gives CDR1 LNHDA, CDR2 SQIVND (reference sequence). Germline trimming cut 5 bases from V and 4 bases from J; bases unmatched to any gene: 6. The sequencing here drew on lymph node tissue, taken from a patient treated with anti-PD-1 therapy. The receptor was isolated from a female donor with metastatic renal cell carcinoma. This chain uses TRBV19 with TRBJ2-1, with TRBD1 matching over 9 bases. Here the CDR3 DNA reads TGTGCCAGTAGTCCTGGACAGGGGCCATACAATGAGCAGTTCTTC. Protein product: CASSPGQGPYNEQFF.